The clone carrying this T cell receptor beta chain showed up many times. The antigen remains undetermined. Listed TCR primers, together with previously described methods, were used for the bulk TCR libraries. TCRdb itself ran the PCR reads through MiXCR, one entry per CDR3 protein. The profile covers under 600,000 distinct CDR3 sequences, with 25% appearing a single time and under 0.8% taken by the ten largest. This record belongs to a study of molecular identifiers for immune sequencing clone quantification. General study points: Molecules of identical TCR sharing a barcode could underestimate highly expanded clone sizes.

V shed 4 bases and J 5 bases; nucleotides not matched to a gene: 7. The CDR3 spans 13 residues. Germline CDR1 reads SQVTM; CDR2 reads ANQGSEA. Sorting was used to obtain naive CD8 T cells (CD8+CD4-CCR7+CD45RA+). The chain employs TRBV29-1 and TRBJ1-2, with 7 bases matching TRBD1. The sample consisted of naive CD8+ T cells from blood, with Jurkat cell RNA spiked in. Subset noted: FACS-sorted CD8+CD4-CCR7+CD45RA+ naive T cells. This receptor was obtained from a human donor in good health. Some libraries in this study had Jurkat cell RNA spiked in. The CDR3 coding sequence is TGCAGCGTTGTGGCAGGGGGAGCTTATGGCTACACCTTC. Protein: CSVVAGGAYGYTF.